Shown below are 18 T cell receptor beta chains from a single sample sequenced in a study of OX40 agonist ivuxolimab in advanced cancers. Generated by immunoSEQ multiplex PCR, the TCRdb table keeps only in-frame clones and is missing some. There are tens of thousands of clones in the sample; approximately 91% occur only once, and just under 0.3% lies in the top ten. Sequenced here: CD4+ or CD8+ T cells sorted from blood, sampled in a trial of the OX40 agonist ivuxolimab. The receptors come from an adult with an advanced solid tumor such as melanoma, head and neck, liver or kidney cancer.

In the case of this clone: At one end, the junction sequence differs from germline, possibly due to a read error. The same CDR3 arises from other DNA sequences in this sample as well. This rearrangement joins TRBV6-1 to TRBJ2-5; D possibly corresponds to TRBD2 (6 bases). This CDR3 contains 13 residues. The V gene's germline CDR1 is MNHNS and CDR2 SASEGT. This CDR3 is CASSEVRGETQYF. CDR3 nucleotides: TGCGCCAGCAGTGAAGTCCGGGGGGAGACCCAGTACTTC.

The J gene is TRBJ1-2, the V gene TRBV19; TRBD1 might be the D (6 bases). V was pared by 7 bases and J by 4 bases, with 13 bases between. The CDR3 extends over 13 amino acids. CDR1 is LNHDA, CDR2 SQIVND, per germline (reference sequence). CDR3 region: CASIGGQFYGYTF. In DNA form, the CDR3 reads TGTGCCAGTATTGGGGGACAATTCTATGGCTACACCTTC.

This clone was seen more than once but under ten times. The J gene is TRBJ1-2, the V gene TRBV10-3, with 9 nucleotides matching TRBD1. This CDR3 spans 15 amino acids. Trimming took 5 bases from V and 4 from J; bases not matched to a gene: 8. In germline, CDR1 is ENHRY, CDR2 SYGVKD. CDR3 amino acids: CAISWGQGNIYGYTF. In DNA, the CDR3 is TGTGCCATCAGTTGGGGACAGGGCAACATCTATGGCTACACCTTC.

The chain has TRBV30 and TRBJ1-2, with 7 positions matching TRBD1. V trimming: 1 base; J trimming: 6 bases; junction bases outside the gene matches: 11. This CDR3 contains 15 residues. The germline V gene has CDR1 GTSNPN and CDR2 SVGIG (reference sequence). CDR3: CAWSGPTGQLNGYTF. The CDR3 nucleotides are TGTGCCTGGAGTGGACCCACGGGACAGCTCAATGGCTACACCTTC.

V is TRBV15 and J is TRBJ2-5, with 13 bases fitting TRBD2. This CDR3 has 18 amino acids. Looked up from germline, CDR1 is LNHNV and CDR2 is YYDKDF (reference sequence). The trim removed 1 base at V and 5 bases at J, leaving 10 bases unmatched. In nucleotides, the CDR3 is TGTGCCACCAGCAGAGCGACTAGCGGGAGGTGGGGGGTGGAGACCCAGTACTTC. This gives the protein CATSRATSGRWGVETQYF.

This chain connects TRBV6-5 to TRBJ2-2, with D tentatively TRBD1 (5 bases). V dropped 7 bases and J dropped 8 bases, with 20 bases sitting between them. The CDR3 has 15 residues. CDR1 and CDR2 (germline): MNHEY, SVGAGI. CDR3 in amino acids: CASTPKQGRWGELFF. Written as DNA, the CDR3 is TGTGCCAGCACCCCCAAGCAGGGCCGGTGGGGGGAGCTGTTTTTT.

The rearrangement links TRBV27 to TRBJ2-1, with 10 bases matching TRBD2. Per germline, CDR1 MNHEY and CDR2 SMNVEV (reference sequence). The CDR3 is 17 residues long. After removal of 3 bases from V and 9 bases from J, the junction contained 14 bases not matched to a gene. The CDR3 sequence is CASSFLSSGRAAREQFF. The DNA for the CDR3 is TGTGCCAGCAGTTTCCTTTCCAGCGGGAGGGCAGCGCGTGAGCAGTTCTTC.

V gene TRBV11-2 combines with J gene TRBJ2-3; TRBD1 agrees at 8 bases. CDR1 and CDR2 from the germline V gene are SGHAT and FQNNGV. The CDR3 length is 15 residues. The junction had 9 bases not matched to a gene; V was cut back by 4 bases and J by 6 bases. The CDR3 here is CASSSGGSRVDTQYF. As DNA, the CDR3 is TGTGCCAGCAGCTCAGGGGGCTCCCGGGTGGATACGCAGTATTTT. Variable domain in full (rest from reference TRBV11-2 and TRBJ2-3): EAGVAQSPRYKIIEKRQSVAFWCNPISGHATLYWYQQILGQGPKLLIQFQNNGVVDDSQLPKDRFSAERLKGVDSTLKIQPAKLEDSAVYLCASSSGGSRVDTQYFGPGTRLTVL.

This chain links TRBV5-3 with TRBJ2-1; D gene ambiguous. TRBV5-3 is an open reading frame, and its role is uncertain. Trimming cost V 0 bases and J 5 bases, with 12 bases left between them. The CDR3 sequence is 15 residues long. This CDR3 reads CARSLDGDVNNEQFF. The CDR3 bases are TGTGCCAGAAGCTTGGACGGCGACGTCAACAATGAGCAGTTCTTC.

This clone was detected once. V and J are TRBV2 and TRBJ2-3, with TRBD2 matching 11 bases. V was clipped by 6 bases and J by 0 bases; unmatched bases: 8. This CDR3 has 17 residues. Germline V gene sequence: CDR1 SNHLY, CDR2 FYNNEI. CDR3 bases: TGTGCCAGCAGGTGGCTAGCGGGAGGTCCTAGCACAGATACGCAGTATTTT. This translates into CASRWLAGGPSTDTQYF.

The chain employs TRBV29-1 and TRBJ2-1; 7 bases fit TRBD2. V dropped 4 bases and J dropped 2; count of bases not matched to a gene: 8. From germline, CDR1 is SQVTM and CDR2 ANQGSEA. CDR3 size: 15 residues. The CDR3 here is CSVVRLAATYNEQFF. The CDR3 region has the DNA TGCAGCGTTGTTCGCCTAGCGGCCACCTACAATGAGCAGTTCTTC.

The chain employs TRBV6-5 and TRBJ1-2; TRBD1 is a possible D gene (5 bases). Germline V gene data show CDR1 as MNHEY and CDR2 as SVGAGI. The CDR3 extends over 15 amino acids. V was shortened by 6 bases and J by 5 bases, with 19 bases between the two germline ends. DNA of the CDR3: TGTGCCAGCAGCTCGGTGGGGCTCAGTTATTATGGCTACACCTTC. Protein product: CASSSVGLSYYGYTF.

V usage is TRBV6-6 and J usage is TRBJ1-5; D is perhaps TRBD1 (5 bases). With 7 bases removed from V and 5 bases from J, the gap between germline ends came to 15 bases. CDR3 length: 14 amino acids. Germline V gives CDR1 MNHNY, CDR2 SVGAGI (reference sequence). The CDR3 protein is CASKNPGEDQPQHF. CDR3 DNA sequence: TGTGCCAGCAAGAACCCGGGGGAGGATCAGCCCCAGCATTTT.

The chain employs TRBV5-5 and TRBJ2-1, with D perhaps TRBD2 (6 bases). The germline V and J ends were trimmed by 6 bases and 0 bases, with 13 bases remaining between them. The CDR3 length is 15 residues. CDR1 SGHKS and CDR2 YYEKEE come from the germline V gene (reference sequence). The CDR3 DNA follows: TGTGCCAGCATCCTTAGCGGAAGCTCCTACAATGAGCAGTTCTTC. As protein: CASILSGSSYNEQFF.

V gene TRBV11-2 combines with J gene TRBJ2-1; either TRBD1 or TRBD2 may supply D (5 bases each). Germline loops: CDR1 SGHAT, CDR2 FQNNGV. V lost 4 bases to trimming and J lost 2 bases, with 12 bases between them. CDR3 length: 15 amino acids. The CDR3: CASSSGTTTYNEQFF. The CDR3 bases are TGTGCCAGCAGCTCCGGGACCACTACCTACAATGAGCAGTTCTTC. The entire variable domain, with the rest obtained from reference TRBV11-2 and TRBJ2-1, is as follows: EAGVAQSPRYKIIEKRQSVAFWCNPISGHATLYWYQQILGQGPKLLIQFQNNGVVDDSQLPKDRFSAERLKGVDSTLKIQPAKLEDSAVYLCASSSGTTTYNEQFFGPGTRLTVL.

V gene TRBV5-6 combines with J gene TRBJ1-2; TRBD1 matches at 7 bases. CDR1 and CDR2 from the germline V gene are SGHDT and YYEEEE. The CDR3 covers 14 residues. The V gene end was trimmed by 4 bases and the J gene end by 4 bases; junction bases not matched to a gene: 7. The CDR3 protein is CASSPDRSGYGYTF. In DNA form, the CDR3 reads TGTGCCAGCAGCCCGGACAGGTCAGGCTATGGCTACACCTTC.

The CDR3 protein is CASSAEIGGQGPYNEQFF. DNA of the CDR3: TGTGCCAGCTCCGCAGAAATCGGTGGGCAGGGCCCCTACAATGAGCAGTTCTTC. This chain connects TRBV18 to TRBJ2-1, with D maybe TRBD1 (5 bases). CDR3 size: 18 residues. V lost 6 bases and J 2 bases, leaving 23 bases between the germline ends. Germline CDR1 reads KGHSH; CDR2 reads LQKENI.

V usage is TRBV28 and J usage is TRBJ2-5; no clear D gene. Trimming shortened V by 2 bases and J by 0 bases, and 10 bases separated the two germline ends. The CDR3 covers 15 residues. Looked up from germline, CDR1 is MDHEN and CDR2 is SYDVKM. This CDR3 is CASSLTSRHQETQYF. For the CDR3, the DNA is TGTGCCAGCAGTTTAACTTCAAGGCACCAAGAGACCCAGTACTTC.